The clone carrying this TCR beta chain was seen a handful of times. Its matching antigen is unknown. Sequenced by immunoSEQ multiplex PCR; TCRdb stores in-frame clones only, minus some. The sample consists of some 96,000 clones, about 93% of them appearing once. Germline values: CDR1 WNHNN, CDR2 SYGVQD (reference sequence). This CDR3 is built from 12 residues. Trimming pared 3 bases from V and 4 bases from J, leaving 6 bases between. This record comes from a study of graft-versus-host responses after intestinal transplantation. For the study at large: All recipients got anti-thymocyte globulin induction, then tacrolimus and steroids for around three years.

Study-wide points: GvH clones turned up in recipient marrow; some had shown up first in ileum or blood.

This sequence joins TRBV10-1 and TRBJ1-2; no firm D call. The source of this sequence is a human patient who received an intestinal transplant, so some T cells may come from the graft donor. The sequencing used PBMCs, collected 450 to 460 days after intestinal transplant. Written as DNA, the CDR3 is TGCGCCAGCAGTGACTCGTCCTATGGCTACACCTTC. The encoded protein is CASSDSSYGYTF.